This T cell receptor (beta chain) was sequenced for a study of shared clonotypes between healthy human individuals. The junction had 5 bases not matched to a gene; V was cut back by 2 bases and J by 4 bases. Germline loops: CDR1 SGHTS, CDR2 YDEGEE. This CDR3 has 14 residues. The donors were adults (healthy and HIV-negative) with no recent acute infections or vaccinations. Clones were read by immunoSEQ multiplex PCR, and TCRdb kept only the in-frame ones, dropping some. Among a few hundred thousand clones listed, 65% were seen once. The chain combines TRBV5-8 with TRBJ2-5; 7 bases line up with TRBD2. Material: memory CD4+ T cells sorted from blood. Subset meaning: CD45RA-negative fraction. This clonotype originated in a man under 40 in good health. The CDR3 DNA reads as TGTGCCAGCAGCTTACGATGGGGGGGAGAGACCCAGTACTTC. Protein product: CASSLRWGGETQYF.